This T cell receptor beta chain was identified during a study of identical twins. Study-level points and caveats: Excess low generation probability was seen in twin-shared out-of-frame alpha sequences.

In regard to this clonotype: What it binds is unknown. A junction boundary mismatches the germline segment, possibly from a read error.

Unique molecular identifiers were present on the cDNA, and a universal primer site came from template switching. TCRdb re-derived calls from the 5' RACE reads in MiXCR, one entry per CDR3 protein. Of 1.5 million to 2 million distinct CDR3 sequences in the sample, roughly 35% were seen once. The CDR3 spans 19 residues. CDR1 is LNHDA, CDR2 SQIVND, per germline (reference sequence). The genes are TRBV19 and TRBJ2-1; the D gene could be TRBD1 or TRBD2 (5 bases each). Sequenced sample: cord blood. The clonotype originates from a newborn girl in good health. The CDR3 spells CASSPPGRQFSSSYNEQVF. As DNA, the CDR3 is TGTGCCAGTAGCCCTCCGGGACGTCAGTTCAGCAGCTCCTACAATGAGCAGGTCTTC.